One and the same sample provided the 10 T cell receptor beta chains below, sequenced in a study of neurological immune-mediated disorders. TCRdb re-called the 5' RACE reads through MiXCR, storing one row per CDR3 protein. The repertoire includes fewer than 80,000 distinct CDR3 sequences, around 5.2% of them detected once, and roughly 2.8% sits in the top ten. Sequenced sample: PBMCs. The receptors stem from a woman between 25 and 40 years old with multiple sclerosis.

The CDR3 protein is CASSLGGGEFF. Here the CDR3 DNA reads TGTGCCAGCAGCCTGGGGGGGGGCGAGTTCTTC. The genes are TRBV7-2 and TRBJ2-1; TRBD2 might be the D (7 bases). The germline V gene encodes CDR1 SGHTA and CDR2 FQGNSA. Deletions cut 5 bases from V and 14 bases from J, with 13 bases between. The CDR3 covers 11 residues.

This clonotype came up many times. V usage is TRBV7-9 and J usage is TRBJ2-5, with no clear D. CDR1 and CDR2 from the germline V gene are SEHNR and FQNEAQ (reference sequence). CDR3 size: 13 residues. V was trimmed by 5 bases and J by 4 bases, leaving 11 bases between them. The CDR3 spells CASSIRTGETQYF. The CDR3 region has the DNA TGTGCCAGCAGCATCCGGACCGGAGAGACCCAGTACTTC. The full variable domain, its missing parts supplied by reference TRBV7-9 and TRBJ2-5, is DTGVSQNPRHKITKRGQNVTFRCDPISEHNRLYWYRQTLGQGPEFLTYFQNEAQLEKSRLLSDRFSAERPKGSFSTLEIQRTEQGDSAMYLCASSIRTGETQYFGPGTRLLVL.

This clonotype was seen repeatedly, ten times or more. V gene TRBV10-3 combines with J gene TRBJ1-2; no firm D call. This CDR3 spans 12 amino acids. The ends were cut back, 0 bases at V and 6 bases at J, with 5 bases in the middle. Germline V gene lookup returns CDR1 ENHRY and CDR2 SYGVKD. In DNA, the CDR3 is TGTGCCATCAGTGAGTCGACGGATGGCTACACCTTC. Translating it yields CAISESTDGYTF.

CDR3 loop: CSALTKGNTIYF. In DNA, the CDR3 is TGCAGTGCCCTGACAAAGGGAAACACCATATATTTT. This sequence joins TRBV20-1 and TRBJ1-3; D is uncertain. CDR1 is DFQATT and CDR2 is SNEGSKA in the germline V gene (reference sequence). V dropped 6 bases and J dropped 4 bases, with 10 bases sitting between them. This CDR3 is 12 amino acids long.

This chain joins TRBV20-1 and TRBJ2-7, with TRBD2 matching over 12 bases. V trimming: 5 bases; J trimming: 0 bases; junction bases outside the gene matches: 8. The CDR3 contains 16 residues. Germline CDR1 DFQATT, CDR2 SNEGSKA (reference sequence). The CDR3 here is CSADGTSGPRSYEQYF. For the CDR3, the DNA is TGCAGTGCTGACGGGACTAGCGGGCCGCGCTCCTACGAGCAGTACTTC.

In its sample, this clonotype was seen many times. This chain connects TRBV29-1 to TRBJ2-2; no definite D call. The germline V and J ends were trimmed by 1 base and 0 bases, with 6 bases remaining between them. The CDR3 consists of 14 residues. The germline gives CDR1 SQVTM, CDR2 ANQGSEA. DNA for the CDR3: TGCAGCGTTGAAGTACAAACGAACACCGGGGAGCTGTTTTTT. Translating gives CSVEVQTNTGELFF.

This chain links TRBV13 with TRBJ1-3; no firm D call. Germline V gives CDR1 PRHDT, CDR2 FYEKMQ (reference sequence). The length of the CDR3 is 16 residues. The germline V and J ends were trimmed by 5 bases and 1 base, with 15 bases remaining between them. DNA of the CDR3: TGTGCCAGCAGCAGAAACAGACCCAGATCTGGAAACACCATATATTTT. Protein product: CASSRNRPRSGNTIYF.

This clonotype was observed at least ten times. V is TRBV20-1 and J is TRBJ2-3, with TRBD2 as a possible D gene (5 bases). The CDR3 consists of 15 residues. Germline V lookup: CDR1 DFQATT, CDR2 SNEGSKA (reference sequence). The CDR3 spells CSFPLTRAATDTQYF. CDR3 in DNA: TGCAGCTTCCCCCTCACTAGAGCGGCAACAGATACGCAGTATTTT.

This clonotype was recorded many times. The rearrangement links TRBV12-3 or TRBV12-4 to TRBJ2-2, with 7 positions matching TRBD1. The CDR3 sequence is 14 residues long. Trimming removed 6 bases from V and 5 bases from J; junction bases left unmatched: 6. The CDR3 DNA follows: TGTGCCAGCAGACGTGACAGGGATACCGGGGAGCTGTTTTTT. Encoded protein: CASRRDRDTGELFF.

This clonotype was found a few times. This chain connects TRBV20-1 to TRBJ2-1; tentative D call: TRBD2 (5 bases). Germline CDR1 is DFQATT and CDR2 is SNEGSKA (reference sequence). V lost 4 bases, J lost 6 bases, and 16 bases lay in between. The CDR3 covers 14 residues. DNA for the CDR3: TGCAGTGCTAATCCCAGCGGAGGATTCAATGAGCAGTTCTTC. Encoded protein: CSANPSGGFNEQFF.